The 22 T cell receptor beta chains below all came from one sample that was sequenced in a study of shared T cell receptors in the human thymus. TCRdb's table, derived via immunoSEQ multiplex PCR, lists solely in-frame clones and lacks some. The profile shows hundreds of thousands of clones, approximately 87% of them singletons. The same specimen was also included in a second study, on human thymus T cells.

The sequencing sample was made of thymocytes. The receptors shown here come from a boy younger than two with a congenital heart defect.

The CDR3 protein is CASRCPQGSYEQYF. As DNA, the CDR3 is TGTGCCAGCAGGTGTCCACAGGGGAGTTACGAGCAGTACTTC. The chain is built from TRBV21-1 and TRBJ2-7; the tabulated D call, TRBD1, remains unverified against the DNA. TRBV21-1 is annotated as a pseudogene. CDR3 size: 14 residues.

In this sample, this clone turned up once. This sequence joins TRBV5-6 and TRBJ1-2; maybe TRBD1 (5 bases). The CDR3 loop spans 15 amino acids. The V end lost 0 bases, the J end lost 4 bases, and 13 bases lay between the germline ends. CDR1 SGHDT and CDR2 YYEEEE come from the germline V gene. CDR3 nucleotides: TGTGCCAGCAGCTTGGCCCCCAGGGCCTCCTATGGCTACACCTTC. Its protein is CASSLAPRASYGYTF.

This clone was observed a handful of times. The chain employs TRBV19 and TRBJ2-4; D gene ambiguous. Germline loops: CDR1 LNHDA, CDR2 SQIVND (reference sequence). Trimming removed 2 bases from V and 0 bases from J, with 8 bases in between. There are 15 residues in the CDR3. CDR3: CASSIFPLAKNIQYF. CDR3 DNA: TGTGCCAGTAGTATATTTCCACTAGCCAAAAACATTCAGTACTTC.

The J gene is TRBJ2-7, the V gene TRBV5-1; TRBD1 might be the D (6 bases). The CDR3 length is 15 residues. In germline, CDR1 is SGHRS, CDR2 YFSETQ. The V end lost 4 bases, the J end lost 5 bases, and 19 bases lay between the germline ends. CDR3: CASSPLQPPGDEQYF. The CDR3 DNA is TGCGCCAGCAGCCCATTACAACCCCCAGGGGACGAGCAGTACTTC. Complete variable domain (other parts from reference TRBV5-1 and TRBJ2-7): KAGVTQTPRYLIKTRGQQVTLSCSPISGHRSVSWYQQTPGQGLQFLFEYFSETQRNKGNFPGRFSGRQFSNSRSEMNVSTLELGDSALYLCASSPLQPPGDEQYFGPGTRLTVT.

The V call is TRBV28, the J call TRBJ2-1; a possible D gene is TRBD2 (6 bases). The V gene lost 7 bases and the J gene lost 5 bases, with 12 bases spanning the gap. Germline values: CDR1 MDHEN, CDR2 SYDVKM. This CDR3 comprises 13 residues. CDR3 region: CASTPGLNNEQFF. The CDR3 DNA sequence: TGTGCCAGCACCCCGGGACTGAACAATGAGCAGTTCTTC.

The sample holds a few counts of this clone. This chain uses TRBV6-5 with TRBJ1-2; TRBD1 aligns across 9 bases. Per the germline V gene, CDR1 is MNHEY and CDR2 is SVGAGI. There are 15 residues in the CDR3. After removal of 6 bases from V and 7 bases from J, the junction contained 12 bases not matched to a gene. CDR3 nucleotides: TGTGCCAGCAGCAGGACAGGGGAGGATTCGCGTGGCTACACCTTC. As protein: CASSRTGEDSRGYTF.

The chain recombines TRBV6-1 with TRBJ1-6, with 10 bases lining up with TRBD1. This CDR3 contains 15 residues. V was pared by 4 bases and J by 9 bases, with 6 bases of the junction left unmatched. Germline values: CDR1 MNHNS, CDR2 SASEGT. CDR3 protein: CASSGDRGRSSPLHF. CDR3 DNA sequence: TGTGCCAGCAGTGGAGACAGGGGGCGAAGTTCACCCCTCCACTTT.

This chain joins TRBV4-3 and TRBJ1-1; maybe TRBD1 (6 bases). Germline V gene data show CDR1 as LGHNA and CDR2 as YSLEER. Deletions cut 3 bases from V and 1 base from J, with 12 bases between. This CDR3 is 15 amino acids long. CDR3 region: CASSHRGAENTEAFF. DNA of the CDR3: TGCGCCAGCAGCCATCGGGGGGCAGAGAACACTGAAGCTTTCTTT.

The chain recombines TRBV25-1 with TRBJ1-1, with a tentative D call TRBD1 (6 bases). Germline V gives CDR1 MGHDK, CDR2 SYGVNS. This CDR3 is built from 15 residues. V was shortened by 1 base and J by 5 bases, with 14 bases between the two germline ends. The CDR3 DNA reads as TGTGCCAGCAGTGAATCGGACAGTATTAGGACTGAAGCTTTCTTT. This translates into CASSESDSIRTEAFF.

J is TRBJ2-7 and V is TRBV10-2, with a possible D match to TRBD1 (6 bases). The CDR3 sequence is 15 residues long. Germline assignment: CDR1 WSHSY and CDR2 SAAADI. Trimming took off 0 bases at V and 11 bases at J, with 20 bases between the two ends. The CDR3 DNA sequence: TGCGCCAGCAGTGAGTCCCCCGACAGGAACCTACGCGAGTACTTC. Its translation is CASSESPDRNLREYF.

The genes are TRBV7-9 and TRBJ2-3; 8 bases are shared with TRBD2. V was pared by 4 bases and J by 6 bases, with 12 bases of the junction left unmatched. The CDR3 spans 16 residues. Germline CDR1 and CDR2: SEHNR and FQNEAQ (reference sequence). The CDR3 region has the DNA TGTGCCAGCAGCTACACCGGGACTAGTCTTTCCGATACGCAGTATTTT. This sequence encodes CASSYTGTSLSDTQYF.

The gene calls are TRBV19 and TRBJ2-1, with D perhaps matching TRBD2 (6 bases). The CDR3 has 17 amino acids. Germline assignment: CDR1 LNHDA and CDR2 SQIVND (reference sequence). V was pared by 4 bases and J by 2 bases, with 18 bases between. The CDR3, as DNA: TGTGCCAGTAGTAAGGAGTTGGGCGGGACCGCCTACAATGAGCAGTTCTTC. Its protein is CASSKELGGTAYNEQFF.

The V and J genes are TRBV28 and TRBJ2-1; 11 nucleotides match TRBD2. Germline V gene data show CDR1 as MDHEN and CDR2 as SYDVKM. This CDR3 has 17 residues. V dropped 1 base and J dropped 6; count of bases not matched to a gene: 8. The CDR3 region has the DNA TGTGCCAGCAGTTTATCTCATTTAGCGGGAGGGTCCAATGAGCAGTTCTTC. It yields the protein CASSLSHLAGGSNEQFF.

This chain uses TRBV10-3 with TRBJ1-2, with D uncertain. The ends were cut back, 6 bases at V and 5 bases at J, with 13 bases in the middle. Germline V lookup: CDR1 ENHRY, CDR2 SYGVKD. This CDR3 spans 13 amino acids. This CDR3 reads CAISNRDEYGYTF. Here the CDR3 DNA reads TGTGCCATCAGCAACCGGGATGAATATGGCTACACCTTC.

The chain is built from TRBV28 and TRBJ2-7; TRBD2 matches at 9 bases. The trim removed 4 bases at V and 4 bases at J, leaving 11 bases unmatched. There are 16 residues in the CDR3. CDR1 is MDHEN, CDR2 SYDVKM, per germline. The CDR3 DNA follows: TGTGCCAGCAGTTCCCCCCGGCTAGCGGGGTCGTACGAGCAGTACTTC. Protein: CASSSPRLAGSYEQYF.

This clone turned up a few times. The genes are TRBV7-9 and TRBJ1-4, with TRBD1 as a possible D gene (6 bases). CDR3 size: 13 residues. Trimming pared 6 bases from V and 7 bases from J, leaving 12 bases between. Germline CDR1 reads SEHNR; CDR2 reads FQNEAQ (reference sequence). The CDR3 spells CASRHREGEKLFF. The CDR3 bases are TGTGCCAGCAGGCACAGGGAGGGTGAAAAACTGTTTTTT.

V is TRBV9 and J is TRBJ2-1, with 7 bases lining up with TRBD2. After removal of 0 bases from V and 3 bases from J, the junction contained 9 bases not matched to a gene. The germline gives CDR1 SGDLS, CDR2 YYNGEE. There are 17 residues in the CDR3. The CDR3, as DNA: TGTGCCAGCAGCGTAGGCAAAGGGAGGGCCGTCTACAATGAGCAGTTCTTC. Translating gives CASSVGKGRAVYNEQFF. The full variable domain, its missing parts supplied by reference TRBV9 and TRBJ2-1, is DSGVTQTPKHLITATGQRVTLRCSPRSGDLSVYWYQQSLDQGLQFLIQYYNGEERAKGNILERFSAQQFPDLHSELNLSSLELGDSALYFCASSVGKGRAVYNEQFFGPGTRLTVL.

This chain uses TRBV4-3 with TRBJ1-3, with 8 bases matching TRBD1. Per the germline V gene, CDR1 is LGHNA and CDR2 is YSLEER. Unmatched junction bases numbered 12, after V lost 0 bases and J lost 2 bases. This CDR3 is 19 amino acids long. As DNA, the CDR3 is TGCGCCAGCAGCCAAGACTCCTTCTCGACAGGGGTTGCTGGAAACACCATATATTTT. It is translated as CASSQDSFSTGVAGNTIYF.

The chain employs TRBV28 and TRBJ2-3; 9 positions match TRBD2. CDR1 is MDHEN and CDR2 is SYDVKM in the germline V gene. CDR3 length: 19 amino acids. Unmatched junction bases numbered 14, after V lost 2 bases and J lost 2 bases. The DNA for the CDR3 is TGTGCCAGCAGTTTAACAAGGCTCCTGGCTAGCGGGACCACAGATACGCAGTATTTT. This translates into CASSLTRLLASGTTDTQYF.

This chain connects TRBV28 to TRBJ2-7; D may be TRBD1 (6 bases). The CDR3 is made up of 17 amino acids. Germline V gives CDR1 MDHEN, CDR2 SYDVKM. V was cut by 3 bases and J by 1 base, with 19 bases left in between. The CDR3 here is CASSFPSTGKPSYEQYF. Here the CDR3 DNA reads TGTGCCAGCAGTTTCCCTTCGACAGGCAAACCTTCCTACGAGCAGTACTTC.

The rearrangement uses TRBV28 and TRBJ2-3; 12 bases are shared with TRBD2. The CDR3 contains 16 residues. V lost 8 bases, J lost 6 bases, and 12 bases stayed unmatched. Germline V gene data show CDR1 as MDHEN and CDR2 as SYDVKM. CDR3 sequence reads: CASEHGTSGRWDTQYF. The CDR3 nucleotides read TGTGCCAGCGAACACGGGACTAGCGGGCGGTGGGATACGCAGTATTTT.

The chain couples TRBV5-6 to TRBJ2-7; the D is unclear. This CDR3 is 14 amino acids long. Looked up from germline, CDR1 is SGHDT and CDR2 is YYEEEE. V lost 0 bases to trimming and J lost 2 bases, with 9 bases between them. CDR3 coding DNA: TGTGCCAGCAGCTTGGGGGCCTTACCCTACGAGCAGTACTTC. This sequence encodes CASSLGALPYEQYF.